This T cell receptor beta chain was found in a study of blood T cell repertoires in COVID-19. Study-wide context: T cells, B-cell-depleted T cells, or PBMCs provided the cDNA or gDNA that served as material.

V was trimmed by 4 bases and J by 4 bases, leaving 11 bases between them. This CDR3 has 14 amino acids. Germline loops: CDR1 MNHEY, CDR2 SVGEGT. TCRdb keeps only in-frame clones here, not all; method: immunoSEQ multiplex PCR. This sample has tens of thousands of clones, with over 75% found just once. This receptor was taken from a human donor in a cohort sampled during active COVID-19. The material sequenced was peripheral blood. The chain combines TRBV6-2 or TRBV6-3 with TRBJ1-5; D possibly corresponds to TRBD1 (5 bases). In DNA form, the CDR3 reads TGTGCCAGCAGTTGGGTTAGGGGTAATCAGCCCCAGCATTTT. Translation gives CASSWVRGNQPQHF.